These T cell receptor beta chains were read from a single sample in a study of vaccination and CD4 T cells after COVID-19. Their cognate antigens are unknown. TCRdb reanalysed the PCR reads using MiXCR and keeps one entry per CDR3 protein. The repertoire has tens of thousands of distinct CDR3 sequences, 25% to 30% of them found once; the top ten carry about 7.6%. The source material was CD4+ T cells from blood, cultured in vitro, sampled about 7 months after SARS-CoV-2 vaccination. These receptors all come from a human donor who had recovered from COVID-19. CDR3s include the opening cysteine and the closing phenylalanine or tryptophan. A D gene is named only where the DNA matches it firmly. Clone size is shown for a subset of rows, as once, few, many or a class of expanded clone.

CDR3nt	CDR3aa	d_gene	v_gene	j_gene	abundance
TGTGCCAGCAGAGACGGGAGAACAGATACGCAGTATTTT	CASRDGRTDTQYF	-	TRBV6-2/TRBV6-3	TRBJ2-3	-
TGCAGTGCTAGCCCCGGGAGCGCAAAGACCCAGTACTTC	CSASPGSAKTQYF	-	TRBV20-1	TRBJ2-5	-
TGTGCCAGCAGCCCTCGGGGGGTCCGTGGGGGCTCTGGAAACACCATATATTTT	CASSPRGVRGGSGNTIYF	-	TRBV7-9	TRBJ1-3	-
TGTGCCAGCAGTGACTCGTCGGCGGGAGGGTACAATGAGCAGTTCTTC	CASSDSSAGGYNEQFF	TRBD2	TRBV6-4	TRBJ2-1	-
TGCAGCGTTGTGGCGCGAACCCGCACAGATACGCAGTATTTT	CSVVARTRTDTQYF	-	TRBV29-1	TRBJ2-3	-
TGTGCCAGCAGTGGCCGGGACAGCTTCTCTGGAAACACCATATATTTT	CASSGRDSFSGNTIYF	TRBD1	TRBV2	TRBJ1-3	-
TGTGCCAGCAGCTTATCCGGAATGGATGAGCAGTTCTTC	CASSLSGMDEQFF	-	TRBV7-3	TRBJ2-1	-
TGTGCTAGCAGCTCCACAGGCCCCCCGAGCTCCTACAATGAGCAGTTCTTC	CASSSTGPPSSYNEQFF	-	TRBV7-7	TRBJ2-1	-
TGTGCCAGCAGTTGGACAGTGGACAGGAGCTCCACAGATACGCAGTATTTT	CASSWTVDRSSTDTQYF	TRBD1	TRBV27	TRBJ2-3	-
TGTGCCAGCAGTGACTGGGACAGGGTCGCACCCCTCCACTTT	CASSDWDRVAPLHF	TRBD1	TRBV6-1	TRBJ1-6	few
TGTGCCAGCAGTCCTACAACAGGGACCGTTAACTATGGCTACACCTTC	CASSPTTGTVNYGYTF	-	TRBV27	TRBJ1-2	-
TGTGCCAGCAGCTCGTCACCGGGACAGGGTATCTACGAGCAGTACTTC	CASSSSPGQGIYEQYF	TRBD1	TRBV7-3	TRBJ2-7	few
TGTGCCATCAGTGAGACAGACAGGGAAAATTCACCCCTCCACTTT	CAISETDRENSPLHF	TRBD1	TRBV10-3	TRBJ1-6	-
TGTGCCAGCAGCCGACTAGGCACAGATACGCAGTATTTT	CASSRLGTDTQYF	-	TRBV11-2	TRBJ2-3	-
TGTGCCAGTAGTATACGGCCATCCTTGACAGATACGCAGTATTTT	CASSIRPSLTDTQYF	-	TRBV19	TRBJ2-3	few
TGTGCCAGCAGCTTAGCACCCCCGGGACCATGGGGATGGTTCTTC	CASSLAPPGPWGWFF	-	TRBV7-2	TRBJ2-1	-
TGTGCCAGCAGTTACGGGAGGAGGTCCAATAATTCACCCCTCCACTTT	CASSYGRRSNNSPLHF	-	TRBV6-5	TRBJ1-6	-
TGCAGTGCTGGCGGACGGTTCGGGAGGAATGAGCAGTTCTTC	CSAGGRFGRNEQFF	TRBD2	TRBV20-1	TRBJ2-1	-
TGTGCCAGCAGTCCGGCCTCAGCGGGACATCCCGAGCAGTACTTC	CASSPASAGHPEQYF	-	TRBV28	TRBJ2-7	-
TGTGCCAGTAGTTTTTCGAGTGGGGGAAGCAATCAGCCCCAGCATTTT	CASSFSSGGSNQPQHF	-	TRBV19	TRBJ1-5	-
TGTGCCACCAGCAGAGATCGAAGTCAGCCCCAGCATTTT	CATSRDRSQPQHF	-	TRBV15	TRBJ1-5	-